The rows below give T cell receptor beta chains drawn from one sample of a study of blood T cell repertoires in COVID-19. This table comes from immunoSEQ multiplex PCR, and its TCRdb copy is limited to in-frame clones, with some not included. The sample lists about 50,000 clones, 90% to 95% occurring once. The sequenced material came from peripheral blood. These receptors originate from a woman aged 80 or over with acute or convalescent COVID-19. Both conserved end residues are part of each CDR3. Each record gives: CDR3 length, clone size, J gene, D gene, V gene, CDR3 protein, CDR3 DNA. D genes are given only for firm matches. A row's size may be missing; if present it is once, few, many or a size class.

13	-	TRBJ1-1	TRBD1	TRBV18	CASRQGLNTEAFF	TGTGCCAGCCGACAGGGACTGAACACTGAAGCTTTCTTT
16	once	TRBJ2-5	-	TRBV15	CATSRGPRQSQETQYF	TGTGCCACCAGCCGTGGCCCGCGACAGTCACAAGAGACCCAGTACTTC
8	-	TRBJ1-2	-	TRBV5-8	CASSFNTF	TGTGCCAGCAGCTTCAACACCTTC
13	-	TRBJ2-5	-	TRBV7-3	CASSRQVQETQYF	TGTGCCAGCAGCCGACAGGTCCAAGAGACCCAGTACTTC
16	-	TRBJ2-7	TRBD2	TRBV18	CASSPLMIAGGPEQYF	TGTGCCAGCTCACCACTTATGATAGCGGGAGGACCCGAGCAGTACTTC
13	-	TRBJ1-5	-	TRBV11-3	CASSLSSNQPQHF	TGTGCCAGCAGCCTGAGTAGCAATCAGCCCCAGCATTTT
14	few	TRBJ2-4	-	TRBV5-1	CASSPTGAKNIQYF	TGCGCCAGCAGCCCCACAGGAGCCAAAAACATTCAGTACTTC
15	-	TRBJ2-2	-	TRBV3-1/TRBV3-2	CASSQVTGNTGELFF	TGTGCCAGCAGCCAAGTCACAGGAAACACCGGGGAGCTGTTTTTT
12	-	TRBJ1-2	-	TRBV6-5	CASSYGGQGNTF	TGTGCCAGCAGTTACGGGGGACAAGGCAACACCTTC
15	-	TRBJ2-5	TRBD2	TRBV6-5	CASIPGLAGYETQYF	TGTGCCAGCATTCCCGGACTAGCGGGATATGAGACCCAGTACTTC
14	-	TRBJ1-2	-	TRBV30	CAWSDQGSNYGYTF	TGTGCCTGGAGTGACCAGGGATCCAACTATGGCTACACCTTC
14	-	TRBJ1-1	TRBD1	TRBV18	CASSPKTGDTEAFF	TGTGCCAGCTCACCGAAAACAGGGGACACTGAAGCTTTCTTT
16	-	TRBJ2-5	TRBD2	TRBV3-1/TRBV3-2	CASSQDTVAGPKGQYF	TGTGCCAGCAGCCAAGATACGGTAGCGGGGCCCAAGGGCCAGTACTTC
12	few	TRBJ2-3	-	TRBV30	CAWTGMFGTQYF	TGTGCCTGGACAGGGATGTTCGGTACGCAGTATTTT
16	few	TRBJ1-1	-	TRBV18	CASSPRTDRLNTEAFF	TGTGCCAGCTCACCACGTACCGACAGGTTGAACACTGAAGCTTTCTTT
15	once	TRBJ2-2	TRBD2	TRBV30	CAWSTLAGTTGELFF	TGTGCCTGGAGTACCCTAGCGGGAACAACCGGGGAGCTGTTTTTT
16	once	TRBJ2-3	TRBD2	TRBV5-1	CASSLPSGGATDTQYF	TGCGCCAGCAGCCTACCTAGCGGTGGTGCTACAGATACGCAGTATTTT
13	-	TRBJ2-5	-	TRBV7-3	CASSLDRQETQYF	TGTGCCAGCAGCTTAGACAGGCAAGAGACCCAGTACTTC
12	-	TRBJ1-6	-	TRBV7-2	CASSSVGGPLHF	TGTGCCAGCAGCTCCGTGGGGGGGCCCCTCCACTTT
18	-	TRBJ2-2	TRBD2	TRBV9	CASSAGLAGLANTGELFF	TGTGCCAGCAGCGCGGGACTAGCGGGACTCGCGAACACCGGGGAGCTGTTTTTT
16	-	TRBJ2-5	TRBD2	TRBV9	CASSPGTSGYQETQYF	TGTGCCAGCAGCCCCGGGACTAGCGGGTACCAAGAGACCCAGTACTTC
14	-	TRBJ2-7	-	TRBV11-3	CASSLGGSNYEQYF	TGTGCCAGCAGCTTAGGCGGGTCAAACTACGAGCAGTACTTC
14	-	TRBJ1-1	-	TRBV18	CASSPGGANTEAFF	TGTGCCAGCTCACCGGGGGGGGCGAACACTGAAGCTTTCTTT
13	-	TRBJ1-1	TRBD1	TRBV29-1	CSVDRGRGGEAFF	TGCAGCGTAGACAGGGGGCGCGGGGGTGAAGCTTTCTTT
13	-	TRBJ2-4	-	TRBV2	CASARGIKNIQYF	TGTGCCAGCGCTAGGGGAATAAAAAACATTCAGTACTTC
13	-	TRBJ1-6	TRBD1	TRBV10-3	CAISATGDSPLHF	TGTGCCATCAGTGCAACAGGGGATTCACCCCTCCACTTT
14	-	TRBJ1-2	TRBD1	TRBV4-2	CASSRETGASGYTF	TGTGCCAGCAGCCGAGAGACAGGGGCCAGTGGCTACACCTTC
15	-	TRBJ1-4	TRBD1	TRBV5-1	CASSYGTGTNEKLFF	TGCGCCAGCAGCTACGGGACAGGGACTAATGAAAAACTGTTTTTT
15	-	TRBJ1-2	-	TRBV12-5	CASGLYRDAYYGYTF	TGTGCTAGTGGTTTGTACAGGGACGCTTACTATGGCTACACCTTC
17	-	TRBJ1-6	TRBD1	TRBV6-2/TRBV6-3	CASTPRGGGGWNSPLHF	TGTGCCAGCACCCCACGAGGAGGGGGCGGATGGAATTCACCCCTCCACTTT
14	-	TRBJ1-1	-	TRBV7-2	CASSFQGIRTEAFF	TGTGCCAGCAGCTTCCAGGGGATCAGGACTGAAGCTTTCTTT
15	-	TRBJ2-2	-	TRBV5-1	CASSLSPSDTGELFF	TGCGCCAGCAGCTTGTCGCCTAGCGACACCGGGGAGCTGTTTTTT
17	-	TRBJ2-1	TRBD2	TRBV18	CASSPIVSSGRYNEQFF	TGTGCCAGCTCACCAATCGTTTCTAGCGGGAGGTACAATGAGCAGTTCTTC
15	few	TRBJ1-1	TRBD1	TRBV6-5	CASSYAGTVNTEAFF	TGTGCCAGCAGTTACGCCGGGACAGTGAACACTGAAGCTTTCTTT
15	-	TRBJ2-7	TRBD1	TRBV7-9	CASSLDLGQEYEQYF	TGTGCCAGCAGCTTAGATCTCGGACAGGAGTACGAGCAGTACTTC
13	-	TRBJ1-1	-	TRBV18	CASSPPGGTEAFF	TGTGCCAGCTCACCACCAGGCGGAACTGAAGCTTTCTTT
13	once	TRBJ2-3	-	TRBV7-9	CASSLIGADTQYF	TGTGCCAGCAGCTTAATCGGAGCAGATACGCAGTATTTT
16	once	TRBJ1-5	-	TRBV6-2/TRBV6-3	CASSYSISRGGQPQHF	TGTGCCAGCAGTTACTCGATATCCAGGGGCGGTCAGCCCCAGCATTTT
12	-	TRBJ2-7	-	TRBV12-5	CASGLDFYEQYF	TGTGCTAGTGGTTTGGACTTCTACGAGCAGTACTTC
16	-	TRBJ1-3	TRBD1	TRBV2	CASSERQGNSGNTIYF	TGTGCCAGCAGCGAAAGACAGGGGAACTCTGGAAACACCATATATTTT
14	-	TRBJ2-3	-	TRBV30	CAWSVAGGTDTQYF	TGTGCCTGGAGTGTGGCAGGGGGCACAGATACGCAGTATTTT
14	-	TRBJ2-7	-	TRBV28	CASSPGGLGSEQYF	TGTGCCAGCAGCCCTGGAGGGTTAGGGAGCGAGCAGTACTTC
13	-	TRBJ1-1	TRBD1	TRBV5-1	CASSLDWTGQAFF	TGCGCCAGCAGCTTGGATTGGACAGGGCAAGCTTTCTTT
11	-	TRBJ1-5	-	TRBV11-3	CASSLSQPQHF	TGTGCCAGCAGCTTGAGCCAGCCCCAGCATTTT
15	few	TRBJ1-5	TRBD1	TRBV7-2	CASSFGTGRGQPQHF	TGTGCCAGCAGCTTTGGGACAGGTAGAGGTCAGCCCCAGCATTTT
16	-	TRBJ2-1	-	TRBV5-1	CASSPWDRERNNEQFF	TGCGCCAGCAGCCCATGGGATCGGGAGCGGAACAATGAGCAGTTCTTC
14	-	TRBJ1-2	-	TRBV19	CASSIGHDNYGYTF	TGTGCCAGTAGTATAGGACACGACAACTATGGCTACACCTTC
14	once	TRBJ1-1	TRBD1	TRBV19	CASSPGTGFTEAFF	TGTGCCAGTAGTCCGGGGACAGGGTTCACTGAAGCTTTCTTT
14	once	TRBJ2-7	TRBD2	TRBV2	CASSGGRASGEQYF	TGTGCCAGCTCTGGCGGGAGGGCATCTGGGGAGCAGTACTTC
16	-	TRBJ1-1	-	TRBV19	CASSLGGTGLRAEAFF	TGTGCCAGTAGTTTAGGTGGTACAGGGCTTCGGGCTGAAGCTTTCTTT
17	-	TRBJ1-1	-	TRBV7-6	CASSLEGRSKPNTEAFF	TGTGCCAGCAGCTTAGAAGGCAGGTCTAAGCCGAACACTGAAGCTTTCTTT
17	-	TRBJ1-1	TRBD1	TRBV2	CASSLGQERVGNTEAFF	TGTGCCAGCAGTTTGGGACAGGAAAGGGTAGGGAACACTGAAGCTTTCTTT